These 3 T cell receptor beta chains were sequenced from one sample in a study of naive and memory T cell subsets. Regarding treatment: skin biopsy from PPD injection site in Mantoux-positive individual. An oligonucleotide containing a UMI was ligated to the 3' end of TCR cDNA. Amplification of ligated cDNA took four PCR rounds with SP2 and nested alpha and beta constant primers. TCRdb recomputed calls from the UMI-ligation and nested PCR reads with MiXCR, one row per CDR3 protein. The data contain 35,000 to 40,000 distinct CDR3 sequences, 11% of them singletons. The sequences come from skin, collected from a tuberculin skin test site. The receptor set was obtained from an adult in good health.

This clonotype has ten or more counts. The chain employs TRBV6-2 or TRBV6-3 and TRBJ2-1; no reliable D call. Germline assignment: CDR1 MNHEY and CDR2 SVGEGT. The V and J ends lost 2 bases and 6 bases respectively, with 8 bases between them. This CDR3 comprises 13 residues. CDR3 sequence: CASSYGAFNEQFF. Here the CDR3 DNA reads TGTGCCAGCAGTTACGGAGCTTTCAATGAGCAGTTCTTC.

This clonotype was observed a handful of times. This chain uses TRBV20-1 with TRBJ2-3; unclear D gene. The CDR3 runs 15 residues. Germline V lookup: CDR1 DFQATT, CDR2 SNEGSKA (reference sequence). Trimming shortened V by 2 bases and J by 0 bases, and 12 bases separated the two germline ends. The CDR3 loop reads CSARSQSRSTDTQYF. The DNA of the CDR3 is TGCAGTGCTAGATCCCAGTCACGTAGCACAGATACGCAGTATTTT.

This chain connects TRBV3-1 to TRBJ2-5, with 7 bases matching TRBD2. V lost 1 base to trimming and J lost 9 bases; unmatched junction nucleotides: 8. The CDR3 contains 14 residues. Germline V gives CDR1 LGHDT, CDR2 YNNKEL (reference sequence). The CDR3 DNA reads as TGTGCCAGCAGCCAAGTTGGACTAGTGGGGTCCCAGTACTTC. Amino acids: CASSQVGLVGSQYF.